This is a list of T cell receptor beta chains from one sample in a study of T cells after yellow fever vaccination. TCRdb re-analysed the 5' RACE reads in MiXCR, keeping a single row per CDR3 protein. The data contain around 590,000 distinct CDR3 sequences, over 9% of them singletons. Specimen: PBMCs, collected on the day of the yellow fever booster vaccination. The receptors stem from a man aged 30-40 years who received the YFV17D yellow fever vaccine. Both conserved end residues are trimmed from each CDR3.

j_call,cdr3_length,v_call,cdr3_aa
TRBJ1-1,12,TRBV15,ATSREGAGTEAF
TRBJ2-7,11,TRBV20-1,SPQRGGTYEQY
TRBJ2-2,15,TRBV7-2,ASSLVLAGNYPGELF
TRBJ2-7,14,TRBV7-4,ASSTTGLEGVYEQY
TRBJ2-7,10,TRBV20-1,SADRVGYEQY
TRBJ2-5,13,TRBV5-1,ASTRTSGMQETQY
TRBJ2-2,12,TRBV7-9,ASSPRSNTGELF
TRBJ2-7,12,TRBV19,ASSIWASAYEQY
TRBJ2-7,10,TRBV28,ASTQGAREQY
TRBJ2-1,13,TRBV9,ASSVGWSGRNEQF
TRBJ2-3,10,TRBV10-3,AISEVGATQY
TRBJ2-1,14,TRBV7-9,ASSSPPPGSYNEQF